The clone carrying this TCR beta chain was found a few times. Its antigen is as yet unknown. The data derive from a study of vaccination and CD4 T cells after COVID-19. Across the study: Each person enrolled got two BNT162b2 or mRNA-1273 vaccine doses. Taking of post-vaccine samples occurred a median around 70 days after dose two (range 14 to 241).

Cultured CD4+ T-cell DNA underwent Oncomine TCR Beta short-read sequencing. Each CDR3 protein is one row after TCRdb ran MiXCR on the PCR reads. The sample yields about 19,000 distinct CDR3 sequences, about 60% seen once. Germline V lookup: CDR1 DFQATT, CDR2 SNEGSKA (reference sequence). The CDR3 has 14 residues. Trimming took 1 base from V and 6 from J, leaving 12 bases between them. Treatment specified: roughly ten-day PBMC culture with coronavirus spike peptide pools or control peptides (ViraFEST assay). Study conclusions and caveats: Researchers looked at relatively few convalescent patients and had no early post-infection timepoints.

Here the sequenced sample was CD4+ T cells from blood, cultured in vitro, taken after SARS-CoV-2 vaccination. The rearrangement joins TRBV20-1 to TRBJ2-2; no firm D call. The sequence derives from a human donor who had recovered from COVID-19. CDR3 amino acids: CSARVGHGAGELFF. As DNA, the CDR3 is TGCAGTGCTAGAGTCGGCCACGGTGCCGGGGAGCTGTTTTTT.